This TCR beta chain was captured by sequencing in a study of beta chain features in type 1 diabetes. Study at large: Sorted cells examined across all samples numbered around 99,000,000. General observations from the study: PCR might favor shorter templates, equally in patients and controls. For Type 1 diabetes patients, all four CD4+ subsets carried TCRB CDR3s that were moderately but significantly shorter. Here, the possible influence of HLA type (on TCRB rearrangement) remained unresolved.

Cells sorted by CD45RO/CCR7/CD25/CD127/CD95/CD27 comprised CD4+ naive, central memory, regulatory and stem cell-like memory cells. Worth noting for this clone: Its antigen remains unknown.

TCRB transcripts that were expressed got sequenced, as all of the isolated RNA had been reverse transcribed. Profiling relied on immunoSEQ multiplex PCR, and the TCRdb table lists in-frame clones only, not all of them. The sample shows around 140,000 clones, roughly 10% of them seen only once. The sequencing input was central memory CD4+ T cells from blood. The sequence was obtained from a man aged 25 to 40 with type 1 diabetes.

The CDR3 loop is CASSITVLTGELFF. The DNA of the CDR3 is TGTGCCAGCAGCATCACGGTCCTCACCGGGGAGCTGTTTTTT. The V call is TRBV7-9, the J call TRBJ2-2; the D is unclear. Germline V CDR1 and CDR2: SEHNR, FQNEAQ (reference sequence). This CDR3 comprises 14 residues. With 5 bases removed from V and 4 bases from J, the gap between germline ends came to 11 bases.